This T cell receptor (delta chain) was identified during a study of γδ T cells in repeated Plasmodium falciparum infection (dated by TCRdb to about 2021). Background for the entire study: Malian children exposed to intense seasonal malaria transmission were enrolled in the natural-infection arm and compared with Australian children matched for age and gender. Roughly 5 malaria-naive U.S. adults underwent four controlled human malaria infections by bites from P. falciparum NF54-infected Anopheles stephensi mosquitoes over around 580 days. Samples were collected from controlled-infection subjects at baseline, immediately before selected infections, and 21 days after each infection. Malian gammadelta TCR repertoires were analysed cross-sectionally in periods with no transmission and longitudinally across episodes of acute febrile malaria. The study examined how repeated Plasmodium falciparum infection shapes the human gammadelta T cell repertoire, using natural infection in Mali and controlled human malaria infection.

The library relied on multiplex PCR. The instrument given in TCRdb is Illumina MiSeq. From each sorted gammadelta T cell sample, both TCR gamma (TRG) and TCR delta (TRD) chains were sequenced. On the study's bioinformatics: The repertoire analyses used clonotype tree plots, the accumulated frequency of the top 20 clonotypes, and diversity index (DI) and D75 metrics. In TCRdb, clones were called once more from the public reads by CATT, and rows of identical DNA were later combined. The V and J calls, along with clone size, are taken from TCRdb and not from the paper's own processing. This sample has approximately 50,000 delta-chain clones in its table, and roughly 1.9% of those were observed once. The top ten clones comprise approximately 24% of the sample. The study at large found these results: In Vdelta2-negative gammadelta TCR repertoires, which were largely Vdelta1+, repeated controlled infections appeared to drive waves of new clonotype selection. The Malian cohort came from a small rural village of predominantly one ethnic group, limiting generalizability. Across time and infection, the Vgamma9/Vdelta2+ TCR repertoires showed a highly stable polyclonal makeup, with many TCRgamma sequences overlapping between individuals. The controlled-infection cohort was small, limiting analysis of inter-individual variability in gammadelta T cell responses. Vdelta2-negative gammadelta TCR repertoires from Malian children appeared more clonally expanded, less diverse and less shared than those of Australian children.

As concerns this clone: The antigen this receptor binds is unknown. No base quality information exists; no much larger clone differs at one position.

Per the germline V gene (reference sequence), TVYSNPD is the CDR1 and GDNSRS is the CDR2. The V end gives up 4 bases and the J end 5 bases, leaving 21 bases in the junction not matched to a gene. Including the terminal cysteine and phenylalanine, the CDR3 comprises 17 residues. Just the 51-base CDR3 DNA is kept, in frame starting at base 1. Vgamma9/Vdelta2+ and Vdelta2-negative gammadelta T cell populations were flow-sorted from peripheral blood mononuclear cells for bulk TCR repertoire analysis. Sequenced: gamma-delta T cells from blood. The sequence derives from a pool of human donors (malaria-infected and uninfected, not separated). The chain is assembled from TRDV3 and TRDJ1; 8 central nucleotides agree with TRDD2. Matching the DNA to germline supplied the J gene, which TCRdb does not give. Read as DNA, the sequence is TGTGCCTCCCAGGCTTCCTACCGCGGCTGGAAGAAAGATAAACTCATCTTT. Translation gives CASQASYRGWKKDKLIF.